A single sample is the source of the 22 T cell receptor beta chains below, sequenced in a study of T-cell memory formation after mild COVID-19 (dated by TCRdb to the early 2020s). Receptors were amplified or captured by 5' RACE. Sequencer: Illumina NovaSeq 6000. The raw public reads went through TCRdb reprocessing: fastp at Q25, MiXCR clone calling, in-frame beta chains kept. Entries are consolidated by CDR3 protein sequence, retaining the most common genes and DNA. Counted in this sample were under 700,000 distinct CDR3 sequences; around 21% of them appeared once. In total, the top ten clones hold around 13% of the sample. Sequencing was performed on PBMCs or a T cell subset sorted from them (not recorded which). The receptors stem from an adult woman who had mild COVID-19 (a few samples of this study predate the infection). The sample titles of this study are shuffled in the database, so cell type and time point are left out; the donor was told from shared clones.

A few counts support this clonotype. This chain connects TRBV4-2 to TRBJ2-7; 7 bases match TRBD2. Trimming at V came to 1 base and at J to 0 bases, leaving 3 bases not matched to a gene. Germline V gene data show CDR1 as LGHNA and CDR2 as YNFKEQ. The CDR3 sequence is 15 residues long. The CDR3 region is CASSQGSGGSYEQYF. The CDR3 DNA reads TGTGCCAGCAGCCAAGGATCGGGGGGCTCCTACGAGCAGTACTTC.

Here the CDR3 DNA reads TGTGCCAGCAGACTAGCGGACGAGCAGTACTTC. The encoded protein is CASRLADEQYF. This chain links TRBV6-5 with TRBJ2-7; 8 nucleotides agree with TRBD2. The CDR3 has 11 residues. V lost 6 bases, J lost 5 bases, and 0 bases stayed unmatched. Germline V gene data show CDR1 as MNHEY and CDR2 as SVGAGI.

This clonotype has just one count. The chain is built from TRBV6-5 and TRBJ1-6; a possible D gene is TRBD1 (5 bases). Germline V gene lookup returns CDR1 MNHEY and CDR2 SVGAGI. V shed 0 bases and J shed 8 bases, with 8 bases lying between them. The CDR3 covers 14 residues. The CDR3 DNA follows: TGTGCCAGCAGTTACTCGACAGTTGATTCACCCCTCCACTTT. It codes for CASSYSTVDSPLHF.

There are a few counts of this clonotype. The rearrangement uses TRBV18 and TRBJ2-2; either TRBD1 or TRBD2 may fit D (5 bases each). Germline CDR1 and CDR2: KGHSH and LQKENI. The V end was cut by 3 bases, the J end by 4 bases, with 18 bases between. This CDR3 is built from 17 residues. The CDR3 DNA is TGTGCCAGCTCACCTCCGGGACGGGGACGGGTCACCGGGGAGCTGTTTTTT. Its protein is CASSPPGRGRVTGELFF.

The gene calls are TRBV3-1 and TRBJ1-1; 9 bases agree with TRBD1. Germline V gene lookup returns CDR1 LGHDT and CDR2 YNNKEL (reference sequence). This CDR3 comprises 12 residues. The junction had 1 base not matched to a gene; V was cut back by 3 bases and J by 8 bases. In nucleotides, the CDR3 is TGTGCCAGCAGCCACACAGGGGGCGAAGCTTTCTTT. Protein: CASSHTGGEAFF.

This chain connects TRBV29-1 to TRBJ2-1; maybe TRBD2 (5 bases). CDR1 is SQVTM and CDR2 is ANQGSEA in the germline V gene. The CDR3 has 11 amino acids. The V end was cut by 6 bases, the J end by 8 bases, with 11 bases between. The CDR3, as DNA: TGCAGCGTGCCTCGCGGGTATGAGCAGTTCTTC. This gives the protein CSVPRGYEQFF.

This clonotype was found a few times. V is TRBV20-1 and J is TRBJ2-1; 9 nucleotides agree with TRBD2. Per the germline V gene, CDR1 is DFQATT and CDR2 is SNEGSKA (reference sequence). This CDR3 spans 15 amino acids. J lost 10 bases, V lost 0 bases, and 10 bases had no gene match. CDR3 protein: CSARERASGIREQFF. CDR3 coding DNA: TGCAGTGCTAGAGAGAGAGCTAGCGGGATTCGAGAGCAGTTCTTC.

V gene TRBV4-3 combines with J gene TRBJ1-5; unclear D gene. Germline V CDR1 and CDR2: LGHNA, YSLEER. The V end lost 4 bases, the J end lost 9 bases, and 16 bases lay between the germline ends. This CDR3 comprises 14 residues. The CDR3 sequence is CASSPRGGVWPQHF. The CDR3 DNA reads as TGCGCCAGCAGCCCCCGGGGAGGTGTGTGGCCCCAGCATTTT.

The V and J genes are TRBV29-1 and TRBJ2-3; the match to TRBD2 covers 9 bases. CDR1 is SQVTM and CDR2 is ANQGSEA in the germline V gene. The CDR3 sequence is 14 residues long. The trim removed 3 bases at V and 3 bases at J, leaving 4 bases unmatched. The CDR3 is CSVETSGRTDTQYF. DNA for the CDR3: TGCAGCGTTGAGACCAGCGGGAGGACAGATACGCAGTATTTT.

V and J are TRBV29-1 and TRBJ2-2, with D unresolved. This CDR3 is 14 amino acids long. V was shortened by 1 base and J by 0 bases, with 6 bases between the two germline ends. Germline V gene lookup returns CDR1 SQVTM and CDR2 ANQGSEA. DNA of the CDR3: TGCAGCGTTGAAGCGGAAACGAACACCGGGGAGCTGTTTTTT. Translated: CSVEAETNTGELFF.

This clonotype was seen a handful of times. The chain uses TRBV5-1 and TRBJ2-5; D is possibly TRBD1 (6 bases). This CDR3 region has 14 residues. Germline values: CDR1 SGHRS, CDR2 YFSETQ. V was shortened by 4 bases and J by 3 bases, with 13 bases between the two germline ends. CDR3 protein: CASSPNPGEETQYF. CDR3 bases: TGCGCCAGCAGCCCCAATCCAGGGGAAGAGACCCAGTACTTC.

This clonotype turned up a few times. This chain links TRBV10-3 with TRBJ2-7; TRBD1 matches at 9 bases. After removal of 3 bases from V and 0 bases from J, the junction contained 3 bases not matched to a gene. There are 15 residues in the CDR3. Germline V gives CDR1 ENHRY, CDR2 SYGVKD. The CDR3 coding sequence is TGTGCCATCAGTGATGGGACAGGGAGCTCCTACGAGCAGTACTTC. Its translation: CAISDGTGSSYEQYF.

This clonotype came up a few times. The chain has TRBV29-1 and TRBJ2-7, with 10 bases matching TRBD1. This CDR3 is built from 17 residues. Trimming took 0 bases from V and 1 from J; bases not matched to a gene: 9. Germline V CDR1 and CDR2: SQVTM, ANQGSEA. In DNA form, the CDR3 reads TGCAGCGTTGAAGATATCCGGGACAGGGGAGGGTCCTACGAGCAGTACTTC. It encodes CSVEDIRDRGGSYEQYF.

The chain joins TRBV18 to TRBJ2-1; 11 bases are shared with TRBD2. This CDR3 is 16 amino acids long. Trimming at V came to 3 bases and at J to 2 bases, leaving 3 bases not matched to a gene. The germline V gene encodes CDR1 KGHSH and CDR2 LQKENI. In nucleotides, the CDR3 is TGTGCCAGCTCACCCCTGGGACTAGCGGCCTACAATGAGCAGTTCTTC. It translates to CASSPLGLAAYNEQFF.

The rearrangement uses TRBV12-3 or TRBV12-4 and TRBJ2-7; D is possibly TRBD1 or TRBD2 (6 bases each). This CDR3 has 14 residues. V shed 6 bases and J shed 2 bases, with 14 bases lying between them. CDR3 in DNA: TGTGCCAGCAGCTCCGGGGGCGGTACCTACGAGCAGTACTTC. This translates into CASSSGGGTYEQYF.

The DNA for the CDR3 is TGTGCCAGCAGTTTCACCCCTGGGCAGGGAGGGGATTATGGCTACACCTTC. Protein product: CASSFTPGQGGDYGYTF. J is TRBJ1-2 and V is TRBV12-3 or TRBV12-4; tentatively, D is TRBD1 (5 bases). Trimming left V 3 bases short and J 5 bases short, with 22 bases between. This CDR3 has 17 amino acids.

The chain links TRBV9 to TRBJ1-1; D possibly corresponds to TRBD1 (6 bases). This CDR3 spans 15 amino acids. V shed 4 bases and J shed 1 base, with 14 bases lying between them. CDR1 and CDR2 from the germline V gene are SGDLS and YYNGEE. CDR3 in amino acids: CASSSSQGPNTEAFF. CDR3 nucleotides: TGTGCCAGCAGCTCATCACAGGGCCCGAACACTGAAGCTTTCTTT.

The chain links TRBV7-8 to TRBJ2-7; 9 bases fit TRBD1. The CDR3 is 16 residues long. In germline, CDR1 is SGHVS, CDR2 FQNEAQ. The V and J ends lost 7 bases and 0 bases, in that order; junction bases with no gene match: 10. CDR3: CASTTLPGQGSYEQYF. For the CDR3, the DNA is TGTGCCAGCACCACCCTACCGGGACAGGGCTCCTACGAGCAGTACTTC.

This clonotype was seen more than once but under ten times. The gene calls are TRBV6-5 and TRBJ2-1, with D unresolved. V lost 6 bases, J lost 8 bases, and 11 bases lay in between. This CDR3 region has 12 residues. Germline loops: CDR1 MNHEY, CDR2 SVGAGI. CDR3 region: CASSRPGYEQFF. The CDR3 bases are TGTGCCAGCAGCCGGCCTGGCTATGAGCAGTTCTTC.

This clonotype was seen once. The V and J genes are TRBV5-4 and TRBJ2-7; D gene unclear. Per germline, CDR1 SGHNT and CDR2 YYREEE (reference sequence). The CDR3 length is 13 residues. V lost 3 bases and J lost 7, with 14 bases in between. CDR3 bases: TGTGCCAGCAGCTCGGCCCCGAAAGGGGAGCAGTACTTC. It translates to CASSSAPKGEQYF.

This clonotype was detected a few times. The rearrangement links TRBV6-5 to TRBJ2-5, with D unresolved. Per germline, CDR1 MNHEY and CDR2 SVGAGI. With 2 bases removed from V and 3 bases from J, the gap between germline ends came to 7 bases. There are 13 residues in the CDR3. CDR3 sequence (DNA): TGTGCCAGCAGTTACACGAAAAAAGAGACCCAGTACTTC. Its protein is CASSYTKKETQYF.

V is TRBV29-1 and J is TRBJ2-7; 9 bases are a match to TRBD1. The CDR3 has 13 residues. The junction had 6 bases not matched to a gene; V was cut back by 5 bases and J by 4 bases. Germline V gene lookup returns CDR1 SQVTM and CDR2 ANQGSEA. The CDR3 sequence is CSVSGTGIYEQYF. DNA for the CDR3: TGCAGCGTTTCTGGGACAGGGATTTACGAGCAGTACTTC.